Sequencing of this T cell receptor (beta chain) was carried out in a study of radiotherapy plus CTLA-4 blockade in lung cancer. Findings and caveats of the study: In blood, TCR clones derived from the tumor expanded after radiotherapy plus ipilimumab.

Patients had chemo-refractory metastatic non-small-cell lung cancer and received focal radiation plus CTLA-4 blockade that used ipilimumab. The CDR3 contains 14 residues. Trimming left V 6 bases short and J 6 bases short, with 17 bases between. The V gene's germline CDR1 is GTSNPN and CDR2 SVGIG (reference sequence). Profiled with immunoSEQ multiplex PCR; TCRdb holds only in-frame clones, not every one. This sample has about 120,000 clones, with 85% to 90% found just once. Remarks on this clone: Its antigen is undetermined.

J is TRBJ2-2 and V is TRBV30; D possibly corresponds to TRBD1 (5 bases). The specimen comprised peripheral blood, sampled from a patient treated with radiotherapy plus ipilimumab. The TCR originated in a human donor with non-small cell lung cancer that progressed on radiotherapy plus ipilimumab. CDR3 in amino acids: CACQGLWGAGELFF. The CDR3 bases are TGTGCCTGCCAAGGGTTGTGGGGCGCCGGGGAGCTGTTTTTT.